Sequencing of this TCR beta chain was carried out in a study of identical twins listed by TCRdb under 2016. A note on the overall study: TCR alpha and beta repertoires from monozygotic twins, unrelated adults of various ages and cord blood were deep-sequenced to test whether fetal clonotypes persist. To rule out contamination, replicate twin experiments were performed at different times with different library preparation protocols. General conclusions and limits of the study: Zero-insertion analyses could be partly confounded by invariant T cells such as MAIT and iNKT, though diverse VJ usage argued against such confounding for most clonotypes. In monozygotic twins, out-of-frame TCR alpha sharing was systematically underestimated by recombination models, although the models agreed with sharing between unrelated individuals. Abundant cord blood beta clonotypes carried fewer insertions; young adult naive repertoires showed a weaker similar trend, while memory repertoires showed none. Because the same donors could not be followed over many years, the conclusions relied on cross-sectional statistical analysis. A weaker excess of twin sharing was found in beta out-of-frame sequences because the signal-to-noise ratio was lowered by fewer shared sequences. Compared with coincidental sharing between unrelated individuals, out-of-frame TCR alpha sequences shared between twins showed an excess of sequences with low generation probability.

In this sample, this clonotype turned up many times. Its cognate antigen has yet to be identified. No much larger clone exists at a distance of one base, and base qualities are not known. Reading from cysteine to phenylalanine, the CDR3 counts 14 amino acids. Just CDR3 DNA is preserved here, 42 bases in frame from base 1. Cut back by 5 bases and 0 bases, the V and J ends lie 8 bases apart. CDR1 and CDR2 are drawn from the germline V gene (reference sequence): SEHNR, FQNEAQ. The receptor library was made with 5' RACE. The sequencing machine was an Illumina HiSeq 2000. Template switching introduced a universal primer binding site; the final cDNA contained a unique molecular identifier, enabling accurate counting of TCR cDNA molecules. Specific primers in the conserved constant-segment region were used to synthesize first-strand cDNA for the TCR alpha and beta chains. To control for contamination, every cDNA library was double barcoded, receiving both a SMART-Mk sample barcode and Illumina barcodes. Two successive PCR steps introduced TruSeq adapter sequences along with Illumina sample barcodes. The Illumina HiSeq platform was used with custom primers to sequence TCR alpha and beta cDNA libraries. Turning to the authors' computational methods: Raw reads were processed with MiGEC to extract unique molecular identifiers, and MiXCR was used to determine CDR3 positions. For each individual, recombination models were inferred using an EM algorithm with the repgenHMM and IGoR tools. The tcR package in R was used for shared clonotype analysis, with sharing normalized by the product of cloneset sizes. Out-of-frame nonproductive sequences were analyzed to study raw recombination free of thymic and clonal selection effects. In TCRdb, the public reads were trimmed at Q25 with fastp and aligned with MiXCR, with productive beta chains retained. Each CDR3 protein gets just one entry, which takes the most common genes and DNA from the rows behind it. Here the V and J calls rest on TCRdb's processing, not on the authors' analysis. Here the sample has about 220,000 distinct CDR3 sequences; about 7.5% occur a single time. The ten largest clonotypes hold under 6% of the sample.

Every donor in the study was a healthy Caucasian. The twin cohort consisted of three pairs of female monozygotic twins, all aged roughly 18 to 29 years. Positive isolation kits from Invitrogen were used to isolate CD4+ and CD8+ T cell populations. This same sample was also part of a study on yellow fever vaccine responses in identical twins. The second paper further reports: The T cell response to vaccination in identical twins was reported by the authors to appear partly convergent and partly personalized. Focusing on identical twins, the study followed the T cell clones that responded to the vaccine, and did so with precision.

Sequenced sample: CD8+ T cells sorted from blood. This sequence uses TRBV7-9 and TRBJ1-5; no D gene call is confident. This receptor was obtained from a woman between 18 and 29 years old in good health. In nucleotides, the sequence is TGTGCCAGCAGCGACACGTATAGCAATCAGCCCCAGCATTTT. It specifies CASSDTYSNQPQHF.